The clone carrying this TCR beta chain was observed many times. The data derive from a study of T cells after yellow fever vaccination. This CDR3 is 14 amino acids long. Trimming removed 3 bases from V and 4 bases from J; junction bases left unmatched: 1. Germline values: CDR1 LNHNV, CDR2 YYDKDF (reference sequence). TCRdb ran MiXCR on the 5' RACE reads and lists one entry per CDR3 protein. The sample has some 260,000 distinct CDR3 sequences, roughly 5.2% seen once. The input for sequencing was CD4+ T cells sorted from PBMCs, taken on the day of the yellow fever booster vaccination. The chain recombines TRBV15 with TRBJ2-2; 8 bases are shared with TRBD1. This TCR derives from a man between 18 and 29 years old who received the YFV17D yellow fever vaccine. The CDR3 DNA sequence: TGTGCCACCAGCAGGGGACAGGCCACCGGGGAGCTGTTTTTT. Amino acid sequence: CATSRGQATGELFF.